The 29 T cell receptor beta chains given below trace back to one sample, sequenced in a study of metastatic and nonmetastatic thyroid tumors. Each patient came to thyroid surgery without any prior treatment (of any kind). Via MiXCR, TCRdb re-called the PCR reads. The table records about 3,500 clones, about 32% of them present only once. Sequencing used adjacent normal tissue. The receptors derive from a male donor with papillary thyroid cancer or a benign thyroid nodule (not recorded which). Some clones in this sample may be carry-over from other donors' samples.

The J gene is TRBJ1-6, the V gene TRBV20-1; D gene ambiguous. This CDR3 comprises 12 residues. Germline V gives CDR1 DFQATT, CDR2 SNEGSKA (reference sequence). With 6 bases removed from V and 7 bases from J, the gap between germline ends came to 10 bases. CDR3 DNA: TGCAGTGCCGGTAGGACCAATTCACCCCTCCACTTT. Its protein is CSAGRTNSPLHF.

In regard to this clone: Because the CDR3's place on the DNA is in doubt, the DNA is left out and the CDR3 is given as listed by TCRdb. The V and J genes are TRBV5-3 and TRBJ2-2; the table's D call of TRBD1 was not tested on the DNA. TRBV5-3 is an ORF; its function is uncertain. 15 amino acids form the CDR3, both terminal residues included. The CDR3 loop is CASTSDRRETGELFF.

This clone has a count of ten or more. Relative to the germline gene, one junction end is altered; a read error may explain this. The V gene is TRBV14, the J gene TRBJ2-3; the match to TRBD1 covers 8 bases. The germline V gene encodes CDR1 SGHDN and CDR2 FVKESK. This CDR3 region has 15 residues. CDR3 residues: CASSQLQGGTDAQYF. DNA for the CDR3: TGTGCCAGCAGCCAACTACAGGGGGGCACAGATGCGCAGTATTTT.

This chain links TRBV6-4 with TRBJ2-3; D not certain. In germline, CDR1 is MRHNA, CDR2 SNTAGT. V lost 6 bases and J 0 bases, leaving 13 bases between the germline ends. This CDR3 comprises 15 residues. CDR3: CASSKAATSTDTQYF. DNA of the CDR3: TGTGCCAGCAGCAAGGCAGCTACTAGCACAGATACGCAGTATTTT.

The chain combines TRBV11-2 with TRBJ2-7; D gene ambiguous. V was pared by 0 bases and J by 5 bases, with 20 bases between. The CDR3 extends over 17 amino acids. CDR1 is SGHAT, CDR2 FQNNGV, per germline. CDR3 in DNA: TGTGCCAGCAGCTTAGATCCTGGCAGATTGGCACCCAACGAGCAGTACTTC. As protein: CASSLDPGRLAPNEQYF.

This clone was counted between two and nine times. The chain combines TRBV20-1 with TRBJ2-7, with TRBD2 matching over 10 bases. The length of the CDR3 is 13 residues. Unmatched junction bases numbered 1, after V lost 2 bases and J lost 3 bases. The germline gives CDR1 DFQATT, CDR2 SNEGSKA (reference sequence). The CDR3 loop reads CSARSSGSYEQYF. As DNA, the CDR3 is TGCAGTGCTAGATCTAGCGGGAGCTACGAGCAGTACTTC.

The V gene is TRBV28, the J gene TRBJ1-6, with unresolved D. Germline-derived CDR1 and CDR2 are MDHEN and SYDVKM. The CDR3 consists of 19 residues. Trimming pared 2 bases from V and 0 bases from J, leaving 17 bases between. This CDR3 reads CASSLSVEQPHSYNSPLHF. DNA for the CDR3: TGTGCCAGCAGTTTAAGCGTGGAACAGCCTCACTCCTATAATTCACCCCTCCACTTT.

J is TRBJ1-2 and V is TRBV6-1; D gene ambiguous. The V gene's germline CDR1 is MNHNS and CDR2 SASEGT. The CDR3 is 13 amino acids. The ends were cut back, 8 bases at V and 1 base at J, with 11 bases in the middle. This chain's CDR3 is CASQRGFNYGYTF. The CDR3 bases are TGTGCCAGCCAGAGAGGGTTTAACTATGGCTACACCTTC.

CDR3 sequence (DNA): TGCAGTGCTAGAGAGGCGACCAGCCTTCGTTCACCCCTCCACTTT. This encodes CSAREATSLRSPLHF. The V call is TRBV20-1, the J call TRBJ1-6, with D hard to call. Trimming stripped 0 bases from V and 9 bases from J, with 15 bases between. Germline loops: CDR1 DFQATT, CDR2 SNEGSKA (reference sequence). The CDR3 runs 15 residues.

This chain connects TRBV6-1 to TRBJ2-7; 11 bases match TRBD2. Germline V gene data show CDR1 as MNHNS and CDR2 as SASEGT. The CDR3 extends over 16 amino acids. Germline trimming cut 6 bases from V and 4 bases from J; bases unmatched to any gene: 11. The CDR3 here is CASSLPLTSGTYEQYF. The CDR3 DNA sequence: TGTGCCAGCAGCCTTCCCTTGACTAGCGGGACGTACGAGCAGTACTTC.

The chain links TRBV19 to TRBJ1-5; 7 bases match TRBD1. From germline, CDR1 is LNHDA and CDR2 SQIVND (reference sequence). The CDR3 consists of 14 residues. V lost 10 bases and J lost 2; bases outside the gene matches: 8. In DNA form, the CDR3 reads TGTGCCACTACCACAGGGGAGGGCAATCAGCCCCAGCATTTT. Translation: CATTTGEGNQPQHF. The whole variable domain, filled in from reference TRBV19 and TRBJ1-5, reads DGGITQSPKYLFRKEGQNVTLSCEQNLNHDAMYWYRQDPGQGLRLIYYSQIVNDFQKGDIAEGYSVSREKKESFPLTVTSAQKNPTAFYLCATTTGEGNQPQHFGDGTRLSIL.

This clone was found a few times. The chain couples TRBV6-1 to TRBJ2-1; 9 bases match TRBD1. The CDR3 extends over 16 amino acids. After removal of 4 bases from V and 4 bases from J, the junction contained 8 bases not matched to a gene. Germline V CDR1 and CDR2: MNHNS, SASEGT. CDR3 nucleotide sequence: TGTGCCAGCAGTGGGTTGGGGACAGGGATATACAATGAGCAGTTCTTC. As protein: CASSGLGTGIYNEQFF.

Points on this clone: Because the CDR3 is missing its conserved closing phenylalanine or tryptophan, this is likely a read error. The chain carries TRBV2 and TRBJ2-3, with D hard to call. The CDR3 totals 13 residues. Germline-derived CDR1 and CDR2 are SNHLY and FYNNEI. As DNA, the CDR3 is TGTGCCAGTAGAGGCGCGGCCACAGATACTCAGTATTAT. Amino acids: CASRGAATDTQYY.

This clone appeared a single time. J is TRBJ1-5 and V is TRBV20-1; a possible D gene is TRBD1 (5 bases). Trimming left V 4 bases short and J 3 bases short, with 13 bases between. The CDR3 loop spans 14 amino acids. Germline V gene data show CDR1 as DFQATT and CDR2 as SNEGSKA (reference sequence). In DNA, the CDR3 is TGCAGTGCTAAGACAGCAGATCACAATCAGCCCCAGCATTTT. Its protein product is CSAKTADHNQPQHF.

Concerning this clone: A much larger clone differs from this one at a single base, so this may be a read error. This chain uses TRBV27 with TRBJ2-2; D is perhaps TRBD2 (5 bases). The CDR3 contains 14 residues. Germline V CDR1 and CDR2: MNHEY, SMNVEV (reference sequence). The CDR3 protein is CASSLMDNTGELLF. Written as DNA, the CDR3 is TGTGCCAGCAGTTTAATGGATAACACCGGGGAGCTGTTATTT.

V and J are TRBV6-6 and TRBJ2-3, with D perhaps TRBD2 (7 bases). The length of the CDR3 is 16 residues. V gave up 1 base and J gave up 3 bases, with 14 bases separating them. The germline V gene has CDR1 MNHNY and CDR2 SVGAGI (reference sequence). The CDR3 protein is CASSYWGGGRTDTQYF. Written as DNA, the CDR3 is TGTGCCAGCAGTTACTGGGGGGGGGGCCGGACAGATACGCAGTATTTT.

The chain is built from TRBV20-1 and TRBJ1-5, with D possibly matching TRBD1 (5 bases). Germline V gives CDR1 DFQATT, CDR2 SNEGSKA (reference sequence). The V and J ends lost 1 base and 7 bases respectively, with 17 bases between them. The CDR3 contains 15 residues. This CDR3 reads CSARGPGTLNQPQHF. The CDR3, as DNA: TGCAGTGCTAGAGGGCCCGGGACTCTGAACCAGCCCCAGCATTTT.

This clone was picked up many times. The V call is TRBV12-3 or TRBV12-4, the J call TRBJ2-7, with 10 bases identical to TRBD1. V gave up 5 bases and J gave up 2 bases; unmatched junction bases: 3. This CDR3 comprises 14 residues. The CDR3 sequence is CASSPGTGAYEQYF. The CDR3 bases are TGTGCCAGCAGTCCGGGGACAGGGGCCTACGAGCAGTACTTC.

This clone has more than one count but fewer than ten. The chain recombines TRBV12-3 or TRBV12-4 with TRBJ1-1; 7 bases agree with TRBD1. Trimming cost V 5 bases and J 0 bases; bases outside gene matches: 6. The CDR3 contains 15 residues. The CDR3 sequence is CASSPTGDMNTEAFF. The CDR3 DNA reads as TGTGCCAGCAGTCCCACAGGGGATATGAACACTGAAGCTTTCTTT.

This clone was recorded many times. The chain uses TRBV6-2 or TRBV6-3 and TRBJ2-5; the D gene is possibly TRBD1 (6 bases). Trimming cost V 7 bases and J 1 base, with 13 bases left between them. Germline V gives CDR1 MNHEY, CDR2 SVGEGT. The CDR3 length is 14 residues. The CDR3 sequence is CASTITGFQETQYF. The CDR3 nucleotides read TGTGCCAGCACCATAACAGGGTTCCAAGAGACCCAGTACTTC.

This clone was found a few times. The V gene is TRBV27, the J gene TRBJ2-2; 9 nucleotides align to TRBD1. V lost 5 bases, J lost 7 bases, and 8 bases stayed unmatched. Germline CDR1 reads MNHEY; CDR2 reads SMNVEV (reference sequence). This CDR3 has 15 amino acids. CDR3 in amino acids: CASSQGTGRGGELFF. In DNA, the CDR3 is TGTGCCAGCAGTCAAGGGACAGGGAGAGGCGGGGAGCTGTTTTTT.

V and J are TRBV27 and TRBJ2-4; perhaps TRBD1 as D (5 bases). V dropped 7 bases and J dropped 5 bases, with 15 bases sitting between them. The CDR3 totals 14 residues. CDR1 is MNHEY and CDR2 is SMNVEV in the germline V gene (reference sequence). The CDR3 sequence: CASNTRGEENIQYF. The CDR3 DNA reads as TGTGCCAGCAATACAAGGGGTGAGGAAAACATTCAGTACTTC.

There are a few counts of this clone. The genes are TRBV9 and TRBJ2-1; possibly TRBD2 for D (5 bases). Deletions cut 2 bases from V and 4 bases from J, with 13 bases between. There are 15 residues in the CDR3. CDR1 and CDR2 from the germline V gene are SGDLS and YYNGEE. DNA of the CDR3: TGTGCCAGCAGCGTGAGGGCGCAGACATACAATGAGCAGTTCTTC. Protein product: CASSVRAQTYNEQFF.

This sequence joins TRBV20-1 and TRBJ2-7; the match to TRBD2 covers 10 bases. This CDR3 comprises 14 residues. V shed 6 bases and J 3 bases; nucleotides not matched to a gene: 8. Germline V gene data show CDR1 as DFQATT and CDR2 as SNEGSKA (reference sequence). CDR3 nucleotide sequence: TGCAGTGCAAAAGGACTAGCGGAATTCTACGAGCAGTACTTC. Its translation: CSAKGLAEFYEQYF.

The CDR3 coding sequence is TGTGCCAGCAGTTACTCGAGGCCTAGCTCTGGTTTGACCATATATTTT. Encoded protein: CASSYSRPSSGLTIYF. This chain connects TRBV6-5 to TRBJ1-3, with D unresolved. Deletions cut 0 bases from V and 10 bases from J, with 19 bases between. The CDR3 consists of 16 residues. The V gene's germline CDR1 is MNHEY and CDR2 SVGAGI.

This sequence joins TRBV6-1 and TRBJ1-1, with D unclear. The ends were cut back, 5 bases at V and 1 base at J, with 11 bases in the middle. This CDR3 contains 14 residues. Germline CDR1 is MNHNS and CDR2 is SASEGT. As DNA, the CDR3 is TGTGCCAGCAGTCTGGACGGCCGGAACACTGAAGCTTTCTTT. It translates to CASSLDGRNTEAFF.

The chain is built from TRBV27 and TRBJ2-3; D remains ambiguous. In germline, CDR1 is MNHEY, CDR2 SMNVEV (reference sequence). CDR3 size: 11 residues. The V gene lost 5 bases and the J gene lost 9 bases, with 9 bases spanning the gap. This CDR3 reads CASSLGDTQYF. CDR3 nucleotides: TGTGCCAGCAGTCTCGGTGACACGCAGTATTTT.

The rearrangement uses TRBV6-1 and TRBJ2-3; 9 bases map to TRBD2. CDR1 is MNHNS, CDR2 SASEGT, per germline. This CDR3 region has 13 residues. J was trimmed by 6 bases and V by 10 bases; bases with no gene match: 8. The CDR3 sequence is CATGKREEDTQYF. CDR3 bases: TGTGCCACGGGGAAGCGGGAGGAGGATACGCAGTATTTT.

The chain has TRBV11-1 and TRBJ2-1, with TRBD2 as a possible D gene (6 bases). Germline V gene lookup returns CDR1 SGHAT and CDR2 FQDESV (reference sequence). The V end was cut by 1 base, the J end by 7 bases, with 14 bases between. The CDR3 runs 15 residues. In DNA form, the CDR3 reads TGTGCCAGCAGCTTAGGTCAGGGAGGTGGAAATGAGCAGTTCTTC. Protein sequence: CASSLGQGGGNEQFF.